The source of this T cell receptor beta chain is a study of cytomegalovirus exposure and HLA in healthy donors. General study results and limits: A prior analysis recorded that most TCR beta V segments were productive about 90% or about 30% of the time.

This clone showed up just a few times. The antigen remains unidentified. Trimming left V 4 bases short and J 0 bases short, with 9 bases between. This CDR3 is 15 amino acids long. CDR1 and CDR2 (germline): LNHDA, SQIVND (reference sequence). PCR primers comprised 60 Vbeta and 13 Jbeta primers. Original data processing: A follow-up analysis tallied around 76 million unique TCR beta chains, roughly 11 million shared. Using immunoSEQ multiplex PCR, the repertoire was profiled, and TCRdb retains in-frame clones only, with some absent. That table gives V, J and clone size, and the DNA gave D and trimming. The data show roughly 120,000 clones, with 75% seen just once and around 1.6% held by the top ten.

Sequencing was done on a sample of PBMCs. The chain combines TRBV19 with TRBJ1-4, with D maybe TRBD1 (5 bases). The receptor was derived from a young woman in good health and CMV-seronegative. CDR3: CASSSPGATNEKLFF. CDR3 nucleotides: TGTGCCAGTAGTAGCCCGGGGGCAACTAATGAAAAACTGTTTTTT.